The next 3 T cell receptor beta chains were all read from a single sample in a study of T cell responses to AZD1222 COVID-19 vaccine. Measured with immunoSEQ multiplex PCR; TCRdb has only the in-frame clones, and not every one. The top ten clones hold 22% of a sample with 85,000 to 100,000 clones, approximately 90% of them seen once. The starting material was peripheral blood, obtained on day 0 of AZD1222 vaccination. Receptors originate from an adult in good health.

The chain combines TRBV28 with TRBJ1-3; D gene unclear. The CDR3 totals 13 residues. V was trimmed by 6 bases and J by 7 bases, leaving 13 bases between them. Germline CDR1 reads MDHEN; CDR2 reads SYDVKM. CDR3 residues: CASRAGNPNTIYF. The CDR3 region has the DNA TGTGCCAGCAGGGCTGGGAATCCGAACACCATATATTTT.

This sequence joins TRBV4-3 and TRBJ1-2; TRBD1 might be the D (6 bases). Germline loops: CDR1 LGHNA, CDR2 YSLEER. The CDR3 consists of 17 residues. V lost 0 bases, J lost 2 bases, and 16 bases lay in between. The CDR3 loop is CASSQEQGLLGNYGYTF. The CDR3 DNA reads TGCGCCAGCAGCCAAGAGCAGGGGCTTTTGGGAAACTATGGCTACACCTTC.

The CDR3: CASSTNMNTEAFF. The CDR3 nucleotides are TGTGCCAGTAGTACGAATATGAACACTGAAGCTTTCTTT. The V and J genes are TRBV19 and TRBJ1-1, with D unclear. This CDR3 contains 13 residues. With 4 bases removed from V and 0 bases from J, the gap between germline ends came to 6 bases. The V gene's germline CDR1 is LNHDA and CDR2 SQIVND (reference sequence).